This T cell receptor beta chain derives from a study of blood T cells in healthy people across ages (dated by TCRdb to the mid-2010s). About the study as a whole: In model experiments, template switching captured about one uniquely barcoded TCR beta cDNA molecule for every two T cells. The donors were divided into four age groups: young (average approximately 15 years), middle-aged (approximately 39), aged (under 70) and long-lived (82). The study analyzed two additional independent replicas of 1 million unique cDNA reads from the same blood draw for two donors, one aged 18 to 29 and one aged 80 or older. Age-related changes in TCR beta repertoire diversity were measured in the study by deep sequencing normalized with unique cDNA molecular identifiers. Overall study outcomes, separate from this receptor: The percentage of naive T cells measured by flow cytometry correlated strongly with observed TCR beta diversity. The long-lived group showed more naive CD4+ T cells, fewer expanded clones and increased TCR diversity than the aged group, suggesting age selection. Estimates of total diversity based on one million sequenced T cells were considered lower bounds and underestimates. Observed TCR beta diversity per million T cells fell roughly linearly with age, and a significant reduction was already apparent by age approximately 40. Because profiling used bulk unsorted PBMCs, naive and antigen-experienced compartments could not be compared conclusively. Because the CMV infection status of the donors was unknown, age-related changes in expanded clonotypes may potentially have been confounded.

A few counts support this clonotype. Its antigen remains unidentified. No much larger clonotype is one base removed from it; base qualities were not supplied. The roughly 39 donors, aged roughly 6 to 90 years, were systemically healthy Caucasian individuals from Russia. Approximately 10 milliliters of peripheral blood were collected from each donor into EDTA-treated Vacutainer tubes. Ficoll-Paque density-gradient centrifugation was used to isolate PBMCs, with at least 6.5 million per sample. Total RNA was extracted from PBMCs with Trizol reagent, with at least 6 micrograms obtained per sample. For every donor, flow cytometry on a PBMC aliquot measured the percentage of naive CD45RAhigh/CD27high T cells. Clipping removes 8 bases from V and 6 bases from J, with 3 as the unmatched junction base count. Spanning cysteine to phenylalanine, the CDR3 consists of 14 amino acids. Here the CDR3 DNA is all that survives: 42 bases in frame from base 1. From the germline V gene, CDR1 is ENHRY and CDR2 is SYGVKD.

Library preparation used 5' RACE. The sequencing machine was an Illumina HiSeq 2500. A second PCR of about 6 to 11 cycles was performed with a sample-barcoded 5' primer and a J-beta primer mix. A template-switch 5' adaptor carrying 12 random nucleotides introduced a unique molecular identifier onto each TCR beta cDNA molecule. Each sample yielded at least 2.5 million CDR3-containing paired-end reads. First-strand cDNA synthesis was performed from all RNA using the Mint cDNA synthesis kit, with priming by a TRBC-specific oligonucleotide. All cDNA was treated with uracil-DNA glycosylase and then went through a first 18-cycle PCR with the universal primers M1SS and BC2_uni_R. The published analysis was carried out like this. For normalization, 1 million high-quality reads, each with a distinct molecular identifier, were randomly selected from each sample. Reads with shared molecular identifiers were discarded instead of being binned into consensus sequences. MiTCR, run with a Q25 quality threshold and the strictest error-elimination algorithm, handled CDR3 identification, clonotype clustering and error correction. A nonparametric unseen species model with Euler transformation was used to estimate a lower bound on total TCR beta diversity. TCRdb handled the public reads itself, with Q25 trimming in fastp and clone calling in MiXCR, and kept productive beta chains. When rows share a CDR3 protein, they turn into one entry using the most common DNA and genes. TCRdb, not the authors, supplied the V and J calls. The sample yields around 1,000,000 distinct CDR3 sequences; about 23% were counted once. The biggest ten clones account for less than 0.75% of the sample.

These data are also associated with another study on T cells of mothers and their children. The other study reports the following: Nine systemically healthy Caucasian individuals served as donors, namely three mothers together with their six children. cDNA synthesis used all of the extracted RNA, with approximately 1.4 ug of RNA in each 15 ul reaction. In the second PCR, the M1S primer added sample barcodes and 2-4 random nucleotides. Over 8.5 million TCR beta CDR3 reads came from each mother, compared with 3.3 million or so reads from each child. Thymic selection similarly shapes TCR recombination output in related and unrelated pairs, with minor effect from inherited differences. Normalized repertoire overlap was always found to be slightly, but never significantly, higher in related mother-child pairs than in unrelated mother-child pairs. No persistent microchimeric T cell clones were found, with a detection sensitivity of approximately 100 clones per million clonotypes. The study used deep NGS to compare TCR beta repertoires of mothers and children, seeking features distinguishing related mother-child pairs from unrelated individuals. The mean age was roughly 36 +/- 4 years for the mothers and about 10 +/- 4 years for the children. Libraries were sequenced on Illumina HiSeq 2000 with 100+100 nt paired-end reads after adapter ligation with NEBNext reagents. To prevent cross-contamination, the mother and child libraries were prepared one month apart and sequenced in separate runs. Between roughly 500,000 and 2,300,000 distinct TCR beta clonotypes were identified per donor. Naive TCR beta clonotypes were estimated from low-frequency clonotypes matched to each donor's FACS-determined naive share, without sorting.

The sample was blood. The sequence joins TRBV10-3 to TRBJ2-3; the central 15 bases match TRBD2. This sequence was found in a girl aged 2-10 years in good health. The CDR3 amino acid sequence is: CAIGLAGGLDTQYF. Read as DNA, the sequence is TGTGCCATCGGACTAGCGGGGGGGCTTGATACGCAGTATTTT.